This record looks at one T cell receptor (beta chain) sequence and its context. This sample is part of a study of T cell changes during pregnancy in multiple sclerosis. The V gene's germline CDR1 is SEHNR and CDR2 FQNEAQ (reference sequence). CDR3 length: 14 residues. With 7 bases clipped from V and 2 bases from J, the junction kept 8 bases outside the gene matches. The assay was immunoSEQ multiplex PCR, and TCRdb's table has in-frame clones only and misses some. The sample consists of about 130,000 clones, roughly 95% of them appearing once. The receptor's source is a female donor with multiple sclerosis, enrolled in a pregnancy study. The sample was peripheral blood, taken after pregnancy. The chain is built from TRBV7-9 and TRBJ2-7; TRBD1 agrees at 7 bases. CDR3 in DNA: TGTGCCAGCACCTTGGGACAGACCCCCTACGAGCAGTACTTC. As protein: CASTLGQTPYEQYF.